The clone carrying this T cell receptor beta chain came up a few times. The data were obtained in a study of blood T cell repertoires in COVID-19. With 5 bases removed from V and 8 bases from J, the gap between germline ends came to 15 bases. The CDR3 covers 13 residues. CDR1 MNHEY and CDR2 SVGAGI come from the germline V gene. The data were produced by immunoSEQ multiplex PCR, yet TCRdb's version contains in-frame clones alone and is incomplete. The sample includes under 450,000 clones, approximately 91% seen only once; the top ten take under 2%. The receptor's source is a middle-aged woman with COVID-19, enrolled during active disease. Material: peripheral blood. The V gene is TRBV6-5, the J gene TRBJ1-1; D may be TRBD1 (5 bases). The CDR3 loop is CASSRGTWAEAFF. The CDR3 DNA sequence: TGTGCCAGCAGTAGGGGTACCTGGGCGGAAGCTTTCTTT.